This T cell receptor (beta chain) was obtained from a study of T cells in Graves' hyperthyroidism and ophthalmopathy. Turning to the study itself: The initial diagnosis was the point when peripheral blood was collected, ahead of any treatment. Notes on the study in general: Researchers found most expanded thyroid clonotypes above 0.001 in blood as well.

It was RNA transcripts that yielded the amplified TCR beta CDR3 regions. First-round RT-PCR with HTBI primers amplified the TCR CDR3 region. TCRdb ran MiXCR on the multiplex PCR reads and lists one entry per CDR3 protein. The sample lists roughly 700,000 distinct CDR3 sequences, roughly a third occurring once. Each patient was aged 18 to 65 and had newly diagnosed hyperthyroidism of under 2 months' duration. Points on this clonotype: What it recognizes is unknown.

The CDR3 runs to 13 residues. Germline CDR1 and CDR2: SGHRS and YFSETQ. V dropped 2 bases and J dropped 9 bases, with 14 bases sitting between them. The TCR comes from a woman in her 40s with Graves' hyperthyroidism. The gene calls are TRBV5-1 and TRBJ2-5; possibly TRBD2 for D (5 bases). The specimen sequenced was blood. The CDR3 nucleotides read TGCGCCAGCAGCTTAATGGACTTCGAGGCCCAGTACTTC. It translates to CASSLMDFEAQYF.